This T cell receptor beta chain was captured by sequencing in a study of cytomegalovirus exposure and HLA in healthy donors. Turning to this clone: The antigen is undetermined.

Broader study findings: Further analysis, carried out later, found HLA-associated TCR beta chains more clonally expanded than equally common other chains. Common viral pathogens seemed to be connected with several of the most significant clusters, according to a later analysis. The study carried out a later analysis of TCR beta sequences. It associated around 17,000 of them with specific HLA alleles at a false discovery rate of 0.05.

In the PCR, 60 Vbeta and 13 Jbeta primers were used. TCRdb's copy holds only in-frame clones and misses some; the assay was immunoSEQ multiplex PCR. The sample holds 170,000 or so clones, 80% to 90% seen once. The CDR3 is 16 residues long. In germline, CDR1 is MGHDK, CDR2 SYGVNS. Between the trimmed V and J ends, which lost 3 bases and 0 bases, there was a span of 12 bases. The V call is TRBV25-1, the J call TRBJ2-4; D possibly corresponds to TRBD2 (6 bases). Sequenced: PBMCs. The sequence was obtained from a girl aged 10-17 years in good health and CMV-seropositive. The CDR3 reads CASSDGEALAKNIQYF. The DNA of the CDR3 is TGTGCCAGCAGTGATGGGGAGGCCTTAGCCAAAAACATTCAGTACTTC. Combining the CDR3 with reference TRBV25-1 and TRBJ2-4 gives the whole variable domain EADIYQTPRYLVIGTGKKITLECSQTMGHDKMYWYQQDPGMELHLIHYSYGVNSTEKGDLSSESTVSRIRTEHFPLTLESARPSHTSQYLCASSDGEALAKNIQYFGAGTRLSVL.